This T cell receptor (beta chain) derives from a study of blood T cell repertoires in COVID-19. Germline V gene lookup returns CDR1 SEHNR and CDR2 FQNEAQ (reference sequence). V gave up 5 bases and J gave up 1 base; unmatched junction bases: 3. CDR3 length: 15 residues. Produced via immunoSEQ multiplex PCR; TCRdb's table is partial and in-frame only. The sample lists 250,000 or so clones, roughly 77% occurring once. The sequenced sample consisted of peripheral blood. The J gene is TRBJ2-1, the V gene TRBV7-9; 9 bases are a match to TRBD1. The clonotype comes from a woman older than 75 with acute or convalescent COVID-19. CDR3 in DNA: TGTGCCAGCAGCCGGGGACAGGGATCCTACAATGAGCAGTTCTTC. Residues: CASSRGQGSYNEQFF.